Listed below are T cell receptor beta chains from one sample, sequenced in a study of blood T cell repertoires in COVID-19. Profiled with immunoSEQ multiplex PCR; TCRdb holds only in-frame clones, not every one. Seen here are fewer than 250,000 clones, approximately 85% observed once, and the top ten hold about 4%. Sample: peripheral blood. These receptors were taken from a man aged 45 to 65 with acute or convalescent COVID-19. CDR3s include the opening cysteine and the closing phenylalanine or tryptophan. D genes are given only for firm matches. For some rows the clone size is stated as once, few or many, or as a class when expanded; others skip it.

CASSALGAYNSPLHF | TGTGCCAGCAGCGCCTTAGGGGCCTATAATTCACCCCTCCACTTT | NA | TRBV9 | few | TRBJ1-6
CATGGRAGMNTEAFF | TGTGCCACCGGGGGGCGGGCAGGCATGAACACTGAAGCTTTCTTT | NA | TRBV10-3 | NA | TRBJ1-1
CASKGGPSSYEQYF | TGTGCCAGCAAGGGAGGCCCAAGCTCCTACGAGCAGTACTTC | NA | TRBV19 | NA | TRBJ2-7
CATGQNTGELFF | TGTGCCACAGGACAGAACACCGGGGAGCTGTTTTTT | NA | TRBV24-1 | NA | TRBJ2-2
CASSPLGGPFPRDSGANVLTF | TGTGCCAGCAGTCCCCTGGGGGGACCCTTTCCCCGAGACTCTGGGGCCAACGTCCTGACTTTC | NA | TRBV6-6 | once | TRBJ2-6
CASSTTGAERKLFF | TGTGCCAGCAGTACGACAGGGGCCGAAAGAAAACTGTTTTTT | TRBD1 | TRBV2 | NA | TRBJ1-4
CASSYNSYEQYF | TGTGCCAGCAGTTACAACTCCTACGAGCAGTACTTC | NA | TRBV7-9 | NA | TRBJ2-7
CASSETGGLGDIQYF | TGTGCCAGCAGCGAAACAGGGGGCTTAGGAGACATTCAGTACTTC | TRBD1 | TRBV14 | NA | TRBJ2-4
CASSPPDSTNEKLFF | TGTGCCAGCTCACCACCGGACAGTACTAATGAAAAACTGTTTTTT | NA | TRBV18 | few | TRBJ1-4
CASSEGEDQPQHF | TGTGCCAGCAGTGAGGGGGAGGATCAGCCCCAGCATTTT | NA | TRBV6-4 | NA | TRBJ1-5
CASSQDEGLAGGRETQYF | TGTGCCAGCAGCCAAGATGAAGGGCTAGCGGGGGGGCGAGAGACCCAGTACTTC | TRBD2 | TRBV3-1/TRBV3-2 | NA | TRBJ2-5
CASSFSMASGRTQETQYF | TGTGCCAGCAGCTTTTCTATGGCGAGCGGGAGGACCCAAGAGACCCAGTACTTC | TRBD2 | TRBV5-6 | many | TRBJ2-5
CASSPKWVQAYNEQFF | TGCGCCAGCAGCCCAAAGTGGGTACAGGCTTACAATGAGCAGTTCTTC | NA | TRBV4-1 | NA | TRBJ2-1
CASSYSGVTNEKLFF | TGTGCCAGCAGCTACTCAGGGGTGACTAATGAAAAACTGTTTTTT | NA | TRBV7-9 | NA | TRBJ1-4
CASSLDRGQPQHF | TGTGCCAGCAGCTTAGATCGGGGACAGCCCCAGCATTTT | NA | TRBV11-2 | NA | TRBJ1-5
CASSLGAQVGELFF | TGTGCCAGCAGCTTGGGGGCCCAGGTCGGGGAGCTGTTTTTT | NA | TRBV5-5 | NA | TRBJ2-2
CASSYPRTADQPQHF | TGTGCCAGCAGTTACCCAAGGACAGCTGATCAGCCCCAGCATTTT | NA | TRBV6-6 | NA | TRBJ1-5
CASSLSADTGELFF | TGTGCCAGCAGCTTAAGCGCAGACACCGGGGAGCTGTTTTTT | NA | TRBV7-2 | few | TRBJ2-2
CASSPGGAGNTIYF | TGTGCCAGTAGTCCCGGGGGGGCCGGAAACACCATATATTTT | NA | TRBV19 | NA | TRBJ1-3
CASSLRTGANEKLFF | TGTGCCAGCAGCTTAAGGACAGGCGCTAATGAAAAACTGTTTTTT | TRBD1 | TRBV7-9 | NA | TRBJ1-4
CASSVYRGRMENTEAFF | TGTGCCAGTAGTGTATACAGGGGACGCATGGAGAACACTGAAGCTTTCTTT | TRBD1 | TRBV19 | NA | TRBJ1-1
CASSSRDLDYGYTF | TGTGCCAGCAGCTCCCGGGACTTAGACTATGGCTACACCTTC | NA | TRBV9 | NA | TRBJ1-2
CASSLGTGELHEQYF | TGTGCCAGCAGCTTAGGGACAGGGGAGTTACACGAGCAGTACTTC | TRBD1 | TRBV11-3 | NA | TRBJ2-7
CASSPLLGGGTGELFF | TGTGCCAGCAGTCCACTGCTGGGGGGAGGCACCGGGGAGCTGTTTTTT | NA | TRBV9 | few | TRBJ2-2
CAWSVQAYGYTF | TGTGCCTGGAGTGTCCAGGCCTATGGCTACACCTTC | NA | TRBV30 | once | TRBJ1-2
CAWSPTGNYGYTF | TGTGCCTGGAGTCCTACAGGGAACTATGGCTACACCTTC | NA | TRBV30 | NA | TRBJ1-2
CASSDIYEQYF | TGTGCCAGCAGTGATATCTACGAGCAGTACTTC | NA | TRBV2 | NA | TRBJ2-7
CASSFYGQALNEKLFF | TGTGCCAGCAGTTTCTACGGACAGGCGTTGAATGAAAAACTGTTTTTT | TRBD1 | TRBV6-5 | NA | TRBJ1-4
CASSLLGEETQYF | TGTGCCAGTAGCCTCCTAGGGGAAGAGACCCAGTACTTC | NA | TRBV19 | NA | TRBJ2-5
CAWSVTGGVAYEQYF | TGTGCCTGGAGTGTCACGGGGGGGGTAGCCTACGAGCAGTACTTC | TRBD2 | TRBV30 | NA | TRBJ2-7
CASSHSEGTEAFF | TGTGCCAGTAGCCACTCAGAGGGCACTGAAGCTTTCTTT | NA | TRBV19 | NA | TRBJ1-1
CATGGESNQPQHF | TGTGCCACCGGGGGGGAGAGCAATCAGCCCCAGCATTTT | NA | TRBV24-1 | NA | TRBJ1-5
CAWKGQGNSPLHF | TGTGCCTGGAAGGGACAGGGAAACTCACCCCTCCACTTT | TRBD1 | TRBV30 | NA | TRBJ1-6
CASSDITGTVNEKLFF | TGTGCCAGCAGCGATATTACCGGGACAGTTAATGAAAAACTGTTTTTT | TRBD1 | TRBV2 | once | TRBJ1-4
CASSSLDRSGYTF | TGTGCCAGCAGTTCCTTAGACAGGAGTGGCTACACCTTC | NA | TRBV6-5 | NA | TRBJ1-2
CASGLVTGTDTQYF | TGTGCTAGTGGTTTGGTCACTGGCACAGATACGCAGTATTTT | NA | TRBV12-5 | NA | TRBJ2-3
CASSSKGASDNNSPLHF | TGTGCCAGCAGCTCGAAGGGGGCAAGTGATAATAATTCACCCCTCCACTTT | TRBD1 | TRBV13 | NA | TRBJ1-6
CSASRKGLNQPQHF | TGCAGTGCTAGTCGAAAGGGGCTCAATCAGCCCCAGCATTTT | NA | TRBV20-1 | NA | TRBJ1-5
CASSVGGTGVYEQYF | TGCGCCAGCAGCGTAGGGGGGACAGGGGTTTACGAGCAGTACTTC | TRBD1 | TRBV5-1 | NA | TRBJ2-7
CASIRGDGAYEQYF | TGTGCCAGCATTCGGGGGGACGGCGCTTACGAGCAGTACTTC | TRBD2 | TRBV28 | NA | TRBJ2-7
CASSHGQELYNEQFF | TGTGCCAGCAGCCACGGACAGGAACTATACAATGAGCAGTTCTTC | TRBD1 | TRBV28 | NA | TRBJ2-1
CASSFGAGNTDTQYF | TGTGCCAGCAGCTTTGGGGCGGGGAACACAGATACGCAGTATTTT | NA | TRBV5-6 | NA | TRBJ2-3
CASSLGQGAIGYTF | TGCGCCAGCAGCTTGGGTCAGGGGGCGATTGGCTACACCTTC | TRBD1 | TRBV5-1 | NA | TRBJ1-2
CASSLVAGVNTGELFF | TGCGCCAGCAGCTTGGTAGCGGGGGTGAACACCGGGGAGCTGTTTTTT | TRBD2 | TRBV5-1 | NA | TRBJ2-2
CASSLGSRLAGVSDTQYF | TGTGCCAGCAGCTTAGGGAGCCGGCTAGCGGGAGTTTCGGATACGCAGTATTTT | TRBD2 | TRBV11-3 | NA | TRBJ2-3
CASSLVASGSDTQYF | TGTGCCAGCAGCTTAGTCGCTAGCGGGAGTGATACGCAGTATTTT | TRBD2 | TRBV7-2 | NA | TRBJ2-3
CASSLALGSGNTIYF | TGCGCCAGCAGCTTGGCCCTCGGCTCTGGAAACACCATATATTTT | NA | TRBV5-1 | NA | TRBJ1-3
CASSFPSTGELFF | TGCGCCAGCAGCTTCCCATCCACCGGGGAGCTGTTTTTT | NA | TRBV5-1 | NA | TRBJ2-2
CASSQDLDYGYTF | TGTGCCAGCAGCCAAGATCTTGACTATGGCTACACCTTC | NA | TRBV4-2 | NA | TRBJ1-2
CASSEQNYGYTF | TGTGCCAGTAGTGAACAAAACTATGGCTACACCTTC | NA | TRBV19 | NA | TRBJ1-2
CASSEWGDRGPPHEQYF | TGCGCCAGCAGTGAGTGGGGGGACAGGGGGCCGCCCCACGAGCAGTACTTC | TRBD1 | TRBV10-2 | NA | TRBJ2-7